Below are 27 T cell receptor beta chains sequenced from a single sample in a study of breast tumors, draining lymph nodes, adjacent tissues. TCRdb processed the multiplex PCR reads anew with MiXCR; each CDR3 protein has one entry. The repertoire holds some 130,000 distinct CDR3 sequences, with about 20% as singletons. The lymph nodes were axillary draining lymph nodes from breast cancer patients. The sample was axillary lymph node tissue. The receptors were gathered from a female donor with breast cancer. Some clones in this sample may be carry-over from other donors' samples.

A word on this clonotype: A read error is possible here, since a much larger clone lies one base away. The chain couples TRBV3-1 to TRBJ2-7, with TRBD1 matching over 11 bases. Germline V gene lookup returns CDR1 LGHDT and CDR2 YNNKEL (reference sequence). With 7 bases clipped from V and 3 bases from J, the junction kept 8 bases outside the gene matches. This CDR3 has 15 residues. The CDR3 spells CASTPQGTGGYEQYF. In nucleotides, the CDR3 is TGTGCCAGCACGCCACAGGGGACAGGGGGCTACGAGCAGTACTTC.

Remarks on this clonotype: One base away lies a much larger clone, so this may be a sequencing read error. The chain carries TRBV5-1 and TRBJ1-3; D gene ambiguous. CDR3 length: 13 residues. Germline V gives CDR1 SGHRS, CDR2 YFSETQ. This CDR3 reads CASSLGAGNTICF. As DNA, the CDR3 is TGCGCCAGCAGCTTGGGCGCTGGAAACACCATATGTTTT. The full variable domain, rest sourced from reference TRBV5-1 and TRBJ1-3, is KAGVTQTPRYLIKTRGQQVTLSCSPISGHRSVSWYQQTPGQGLQFLFEYFSETQRNKGNFPGRFSGRQFSNSRSEMNVSTLELGDSALYLCASSLGAGNTICFGEGSWLTVV.

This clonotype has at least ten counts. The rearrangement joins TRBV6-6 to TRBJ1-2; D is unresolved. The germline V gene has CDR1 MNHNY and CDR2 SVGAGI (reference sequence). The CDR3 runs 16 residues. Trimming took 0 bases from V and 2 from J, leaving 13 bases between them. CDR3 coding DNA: TGTGCCAGCAGTTACTCTCTAGGGCAGCGAAACTATGGCTACACCTTC. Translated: CASSYSLGQRNYGYTF.

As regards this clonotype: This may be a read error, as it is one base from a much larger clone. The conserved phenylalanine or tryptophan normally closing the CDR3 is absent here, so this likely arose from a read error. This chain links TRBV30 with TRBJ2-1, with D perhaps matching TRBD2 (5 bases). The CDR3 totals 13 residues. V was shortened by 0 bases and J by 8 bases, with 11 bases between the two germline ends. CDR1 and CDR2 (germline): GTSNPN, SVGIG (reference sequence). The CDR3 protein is CAWSVLTRDEQFL. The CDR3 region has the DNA TGTGCCTGGAGTGTCCTAACTAGGGATGAGCAGTTCCTC.

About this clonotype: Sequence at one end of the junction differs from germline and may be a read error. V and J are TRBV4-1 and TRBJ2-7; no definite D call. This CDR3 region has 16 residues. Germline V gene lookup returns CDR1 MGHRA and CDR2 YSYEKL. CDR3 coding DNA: TGCGCCAGCAGCCATGATGGGGTCGGGCTCTCCTACGAGCGGTACTTC. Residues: CASSHDGVGLSYERYF.

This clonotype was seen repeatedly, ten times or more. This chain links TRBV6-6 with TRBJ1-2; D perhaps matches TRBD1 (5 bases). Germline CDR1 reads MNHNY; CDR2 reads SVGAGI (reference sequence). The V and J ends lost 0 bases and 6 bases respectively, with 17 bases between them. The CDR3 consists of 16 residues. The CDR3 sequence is CASSYSRRGGENGYTF. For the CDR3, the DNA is TGTGCCAGCAGTTACTCGAGACGGGGCGGTGAAAATGGCTACACCTTC.

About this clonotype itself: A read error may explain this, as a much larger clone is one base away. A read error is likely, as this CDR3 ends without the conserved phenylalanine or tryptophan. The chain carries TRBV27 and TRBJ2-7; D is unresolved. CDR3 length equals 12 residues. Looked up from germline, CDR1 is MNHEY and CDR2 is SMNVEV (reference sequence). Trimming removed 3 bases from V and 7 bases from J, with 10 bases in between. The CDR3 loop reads CASSFLGREQYS. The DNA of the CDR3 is TGTGCCAGCAGTTTTTTAGGGCGGGAGCAGTACTCC.

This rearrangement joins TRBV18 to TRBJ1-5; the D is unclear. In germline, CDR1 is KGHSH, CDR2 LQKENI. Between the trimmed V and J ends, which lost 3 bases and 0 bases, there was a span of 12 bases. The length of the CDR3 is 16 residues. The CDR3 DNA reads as TGTGCCAGCTCACCCAGCGGGCCACTTAGCAATCAGCCCCAGCATTTT. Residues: CASSPSGPLSNQPQHF. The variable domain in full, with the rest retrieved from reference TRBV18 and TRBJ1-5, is NAGVMQNPRHLVRRRGQEARLRCSPMKGHSHVYWYRQLPEEGLKFMVYLQKENIIDESGMPKERFSAEFPKEGPSILRIQQVVRGDSAAYFCASSPSGPLSNQPQHFGDGTRLSIL.

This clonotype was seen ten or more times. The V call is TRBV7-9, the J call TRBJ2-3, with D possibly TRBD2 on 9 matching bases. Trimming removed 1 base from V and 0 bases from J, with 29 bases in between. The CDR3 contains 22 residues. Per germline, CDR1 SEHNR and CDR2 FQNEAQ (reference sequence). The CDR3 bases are TGTGCCAGCAGCTTAGGGGCAGGGGGCCCATCTCGCGGGAGGGACAGCACAGATACGCAGTATTTT. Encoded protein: CASSLGAGGPSRGRDSTDTQYF.

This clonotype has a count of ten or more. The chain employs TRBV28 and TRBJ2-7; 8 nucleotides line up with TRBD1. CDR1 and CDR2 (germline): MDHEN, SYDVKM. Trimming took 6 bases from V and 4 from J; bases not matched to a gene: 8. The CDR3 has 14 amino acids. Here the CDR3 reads CASSDPGGAYEQYF. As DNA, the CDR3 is TGTGCCAGCAGCGACCCAGGGGGCGCGTACGAGCAGTACTTC.

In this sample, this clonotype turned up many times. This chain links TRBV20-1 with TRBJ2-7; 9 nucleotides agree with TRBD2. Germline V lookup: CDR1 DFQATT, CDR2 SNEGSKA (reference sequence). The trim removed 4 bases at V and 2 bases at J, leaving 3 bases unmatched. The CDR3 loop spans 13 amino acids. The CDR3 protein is CSAMREGPYEQYF. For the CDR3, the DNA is TGCAGTGCTATGCGGGAGGGCCCCTACGAGCAGTACTTC.

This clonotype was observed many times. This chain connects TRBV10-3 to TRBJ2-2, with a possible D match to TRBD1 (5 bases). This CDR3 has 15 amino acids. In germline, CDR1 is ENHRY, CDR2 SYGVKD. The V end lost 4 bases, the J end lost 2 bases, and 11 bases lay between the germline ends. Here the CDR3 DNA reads TGTGCCATCAGTGTGGGCCAGGGTAACACCGGGGAGCTGTTTTTT. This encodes CAISVGQGNTGELFF.

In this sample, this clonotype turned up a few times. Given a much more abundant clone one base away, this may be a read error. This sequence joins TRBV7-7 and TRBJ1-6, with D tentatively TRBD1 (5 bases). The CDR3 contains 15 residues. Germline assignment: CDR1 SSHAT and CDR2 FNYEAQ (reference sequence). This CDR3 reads CVLKGSSSYNSPLHF. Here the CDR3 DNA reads TGTGTTCTTAAGGGGTCAAGCTCCTATAATTCACCCCTCCACTTT.

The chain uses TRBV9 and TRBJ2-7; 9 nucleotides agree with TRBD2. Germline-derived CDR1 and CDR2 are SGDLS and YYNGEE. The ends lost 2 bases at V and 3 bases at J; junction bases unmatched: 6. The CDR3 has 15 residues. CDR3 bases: TGTGCCAGCAGCGTCGGGGCGGGAGGGATCTACGAGCAGTACTTC. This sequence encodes CASSVGAGGIYEQYF. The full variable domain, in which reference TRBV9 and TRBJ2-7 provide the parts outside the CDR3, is DSGVTQTPKHLITATGQRVTLRCSPRSGDLSVYWYQQSLDQGLQFLIQYYNGEERAKGNILERFSAQQFPDLHSELNLSSLELGDSALYFCASSVGAGGIYEQYFGPGTRLTVT.

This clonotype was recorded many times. DNA for the CDR3: TGTGCCAGCTCTCCCCGGTTGGAGACCCAGTACTTC. Translated, it gives CASSPRLETQYF. This chain connects TRBV18 to TRBJ2-5; D ambiguous. The germline V gene encodes CDR1 KGHSH and CDR2 LQKENI. The length of the CDR3 is 12 residues. V lost 6 bases to trimming and J lost 5 bases, with 10 bases between them.

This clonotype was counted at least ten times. The CDR3 spells CASSQALAPSSYEQYF. As DNA, the CDR3 is TGTGCCAGCAGCCAAGCCTTAGCTCCGAGCTCCTACGAGCAGTACTTC. The rearrangement joins TRBV3-1 to TRBJ2-7; D call uncertain. The CDR3 consists of 16 residues. Germline loops: CDR1 LGHDT, CDR2 YNNKEL (reference sequence). Trimming took off 1 base at V and 0 bases at J, with 13 bases between the two ends.

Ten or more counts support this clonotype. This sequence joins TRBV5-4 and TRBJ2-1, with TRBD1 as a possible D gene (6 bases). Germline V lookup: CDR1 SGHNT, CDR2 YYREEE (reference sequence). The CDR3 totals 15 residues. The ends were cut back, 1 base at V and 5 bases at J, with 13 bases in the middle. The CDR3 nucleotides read TGTGCCAGCAGCTTGTCCCGGGACACCCACAATGAGCAGTTCTTC. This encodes CASSLSRDTHNEQFF.

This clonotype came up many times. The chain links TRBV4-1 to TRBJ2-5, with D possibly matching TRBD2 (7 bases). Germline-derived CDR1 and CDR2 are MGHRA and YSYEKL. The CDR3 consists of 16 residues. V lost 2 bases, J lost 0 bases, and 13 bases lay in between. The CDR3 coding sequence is TGCGCCAGCAGCCAAACTACCGGGGGGCACCAAGAGACCCAGTACTTC. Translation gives CASSQTTGGHQETQYF.

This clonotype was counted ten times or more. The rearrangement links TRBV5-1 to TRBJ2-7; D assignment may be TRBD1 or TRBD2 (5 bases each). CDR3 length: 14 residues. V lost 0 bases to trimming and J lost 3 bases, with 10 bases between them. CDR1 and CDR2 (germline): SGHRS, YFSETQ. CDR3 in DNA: TGCGCCAGCAGCTTGGCCGGGGACGACTACGAGCAGTACTTC. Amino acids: CASSLAGDDYEQYF.

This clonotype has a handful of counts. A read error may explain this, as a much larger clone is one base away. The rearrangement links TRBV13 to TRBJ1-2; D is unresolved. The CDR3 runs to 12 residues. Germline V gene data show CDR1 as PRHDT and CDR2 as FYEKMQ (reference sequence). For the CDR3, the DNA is TGTGCCAGCAGCTTAGGGACCGGTGGCTACGCCTTC. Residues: CASSLGTGGYAF.

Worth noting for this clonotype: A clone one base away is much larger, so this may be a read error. The CDR3 loop is CSAVGDTSNQPQHF. The DNA for the CDR3 is TGCAGTGCTGTGGGGGACACTAGCAATCAGCCCCAGCATTTT. The rearrangement joins TRBV20-1 to TRBJ1-5; D might be TRBD1 (6 bases). Trimming stripped 5 bases from V and 0 bases from J, with 11 bases between. Germline CDR1 and CDR2: DFQATT and SNEGSKA (reference sequence). There are 14 residues in the CDR3.

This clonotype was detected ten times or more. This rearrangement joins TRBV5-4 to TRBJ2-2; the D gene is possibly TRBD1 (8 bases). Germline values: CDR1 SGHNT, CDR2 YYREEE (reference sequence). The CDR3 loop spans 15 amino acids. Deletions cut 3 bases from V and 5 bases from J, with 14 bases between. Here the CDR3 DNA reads TGTGCCAGCAGCTCCCAACAGGGGGGGACCGGGGAGCTGTTTTTT. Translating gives CASSSQQGGTGELFF.

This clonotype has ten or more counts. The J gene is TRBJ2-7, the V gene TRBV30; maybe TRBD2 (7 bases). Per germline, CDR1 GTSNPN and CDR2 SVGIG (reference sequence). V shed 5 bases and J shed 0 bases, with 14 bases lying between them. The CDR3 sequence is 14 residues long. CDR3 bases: TGTGCCTGGGCTGGGGGGGCTCCCTCCTACGAGCAGTACTTC. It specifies CAWAGGAPSYEQYF.

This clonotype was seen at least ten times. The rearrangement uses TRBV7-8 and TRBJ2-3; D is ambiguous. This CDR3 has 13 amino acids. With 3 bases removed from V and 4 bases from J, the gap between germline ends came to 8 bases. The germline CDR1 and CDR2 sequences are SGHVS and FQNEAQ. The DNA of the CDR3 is TGTGCCAGCAGCTTCCCCCCGGCAGATACGCAGTATTTT. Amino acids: CASSFPPADTQYF. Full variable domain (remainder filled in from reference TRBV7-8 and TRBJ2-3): GAGVSQSPRYKVAKRGQDVALRCDPISGHVSLFWYQQALGQGPEFLTYFQNEAQLDKSGLPSDRFFAERPEGSVSTLKIQRTQQEDSAVYLCASSFPPADTQYFGPGTRLTVL.

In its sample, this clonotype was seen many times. The DNA for the CDR3 is TGTGCCAGCAGTTCCATCCTGAGCGGTGAGCAGTTCTTC. Its translation is CASSSILSGEQFF. This chain links TRBV6-2 or TRBV6-3 with TRBJ2-1; the D gene is possibly TRBD2 (5 bases). The CDR3 covers 13 residues. CDR1 and CDR2 (germline): MNHEY, SVGEGT. V shed 4 bases and J shed 9 bases, with 13 bases lying between them.

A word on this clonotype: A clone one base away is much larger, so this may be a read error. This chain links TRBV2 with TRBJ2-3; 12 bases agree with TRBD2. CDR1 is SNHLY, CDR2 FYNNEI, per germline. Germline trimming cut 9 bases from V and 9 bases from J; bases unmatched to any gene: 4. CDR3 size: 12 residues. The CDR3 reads CARTSGGETQYF. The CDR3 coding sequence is TGTGCCAGGACTAGCGGGGGTGAAACGCAGTATTTT.

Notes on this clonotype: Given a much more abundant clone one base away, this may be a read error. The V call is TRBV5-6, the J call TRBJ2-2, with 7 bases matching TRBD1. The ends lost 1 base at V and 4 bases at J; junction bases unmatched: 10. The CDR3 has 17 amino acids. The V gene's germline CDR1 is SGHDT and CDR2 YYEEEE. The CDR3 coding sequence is TGTGCCAGCAGCTTGAGTCTGACAGGGTCGGCCACCGGGGAGCTGTTTTTT. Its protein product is CASSLSLTGSATGELFF.